Presented here are 3 T cell receptor beta chains from one specimen sequenced in a study of blood T cell repertoires in COVID-19. The method was immunoSEQ multiplex PCR; TCRdb's version includes in-frame clones alone and lacks a portion of them. The table shows 64,000 or so clones, with under 95% occurring only once. The specimen sequenced was peripheral blood. These receptors were collected from a human donor in a cohort sampled during active COVID-19.

The rearrangement links TRBV7-9 to TRBJ1-2; 7 bases align to TRBD1. CDR3 size: 15 residues. The germline CDR1 and CDR2 sequences are SEHNR and FQNEAQ (reference sequence). With 1 base clipped from V and 7 bases from J, the junction kept 9 bases outside the gene matches. CDR3 residues: CASSLVTGAGVGYTF. The CDR3 nucleotides read TGTGCCAGCAGCTTAGTAACAGGGGCAGGGGTTGGCTACACCTTC.

The V and J genes are TRBV24-1 and TRBJ2-1, with TRBD1 identical over 10 bases. The germline V gene has CDR1 KGHDR and CDR2 SFDVKD. V trimming: 5 bases; J trimming: 5 bases; junction bases outside the gene matches: 17. This CDR3 comprises 19 residues. The CDR3 reads CATSGPRRPGQGYDNEQFF. For the CDR3, the DNA is TGTGCCACCAGTGGACCCCGCCGGCCGGGACAGGGGTACGACAATGAGCAGTTCTTC.

The rearrangement links TRBV9 to TRBJ2-2; 10 bases are a match to TRBD2. CDR3 length: 16 residues. V was pared by 0 bases and J by 4 bases, with 3 bases of the junction left unmatched. CDR1 is SGDLS, CDR2 YYNGEE, per germline. The CDR3 region has the DNA TGTGCCAGCAGCGTAGGGTCTAGCGGGAGCACCGGGGAGCTGTTTTTT. Translating it yields CASSVGSSGSTGELFF.